This entry lists 16 T cell receptor beta chains sequenced from one sample in a study of blood T cell repertoires in COVID-19. Libraries were prepared by immunoSEQ multiplex PCR; TCRdb keeps only in-frame clonotypes and omits some of them. The data contain approximately 260,000 clones, about 88% of them singletons. The sequencing input was peripheral blood. The receptors were gathered from a woman in her 40s who had recovered from COVID-19.

This clone showed up many times. V gene TRBV7-8 combines with J gene TRBJ1-6; no definite D call. CDR1 and CDR2 (germline): SGHVS, FQNEAQ. The CDR3 is 15 residues long. V was cut by 0 bases and J by 6 bases, with 9 bases left in between. The CDR3: CASSLAAGPNSPLHF. The DNA for the CDR3 is TGTGCCAGCAGCTTAGCGGCTGGCCCTAATTCACCCCTCCACTTT.

The chain employs TRBV5-1 and TRBJ2-3, with TRBD2 matching 9 bases. CDR1 and CDR2 from the germline V gene are SGHRS and YFSETQ. The V gene end was trimmed by 3 bases and the J gene end by 3 bases; junction bases not matched to a gene: 17. The length of the CDR3 is 19 residues. For the CDR3, the DNA is TGCGCCAGCAGCTACCTAGCGGGGACAGCAGAGGCAGTAACAGATACGCAGTATTTT. Protein product: CASSYLAGTAEAVTDTQYF.

The CDR3 here is CASSLPSTAGYEQYF. The CDR3 nucleotides read TGTGCCAGCAGTTTACCGTCCACGGCGGGCTACGAGCAGTACTTC. The J gene is TRBJ2-7, the V gene TRBV28, with D possibly matching TRBD2 (5 bases). Trimming shortened V by 2 bases and J by 3 bases, and 14 bases separated the two germline ends. This CDR3 has 15 amino acids. Germline V gene sequence: CDR1 MDHEN, CDR2 SYDVKM.

This clone was observed once. The chain carries TRBV5-1 and TRBJ2-5; D is perhaps TRBD1 (5 bases). The CDR3 totals 13 residues. V gave up 3 bases and J gave up 9 bases, with 15 bases separating them. CDR1 and CDR2 from the germline V gene are SGHRS and YFSETQ. The CDR3 bases are TGCGCCAGCAGCTGGACCACAGACAGCGCCCAGTACTTC. Its translation is CASSWTTDSAQYF.

The chain recombines TRBV27 with TRBJ2-6; possible D gene TRBD2, 6 bases. Trimming pared 6 bases from V and 2 bases from J, leaving 11 bases between. The length of the CDR3 is 15 residues. Germline assignment: CDR1 MNHEY and CDR2 SMNVEV (reference sequence). This CDR3 is CASRGLGTGANVLTF. DNA for the CDR3: TGTGCCAGCAGGGGACTTGGTACTGGGGCCAACGTCCTGACTTTC.

The genes are TRBV7-2 and TRBJ1-6; 8 nucleotides line up with TRBD1. CDR1 and CDR2 (germline): SGHTA, FQGNSA. This CDR3 is 13 amino acids long. The trim removed 6 bases at V and 6 bases at J, leaving 1 base unmatched. Here the CDR3 reads CASSDRGNSPLHF. CDR3 nucleotides: TGTGCCAGCAGTGACAGGGGTAATTCACCCCTCCACTTT.

CDR3 nucleotides: TGTGCCAGTAGCCCTCTCCTGGAGCGTTTTTCGGGCACTGAAGCTTTCTTT. As protein: CASSPLLERFSGTEAFF. This chain links TRBV19 with TRBJ1-1; no reliable D call. Trimming removed 6 bases from V and 4 bases from J, with 24 bases in between. The CDR3 length is 17 residues. Germline CDR1 reads LNHDA; CDR2 reads SQIVND (reference sequence).

The chain couples TRBV7-9 to TRBJ1-2; D gene uncertain. The CDR3 loop spans 12 amino acids. Germline V lookup: CDR1 SEHNR, CDR2 FQNEAQ (reference sequence). With 5 bases removed from V and 2 bases from J, the gap between germline ends came to 6 bases. In DNA, the CDR3 is TGTGCCAGCAGCCCCCGGAACTATGGCTACACCTTC. This codes for CASSPRNYGYTF.

The chain combines TRBV12-5 with TRBJ2-3; TRBD2 matches at 13 bases. V was clipped by 0 bases and J by 6 bases; unmatched bases: 6. Germline V gene lookup returns CDR1 LGHNT and CDR2 FRNRAP. This CDR3 spans 17 amino acids. DNA of the CDR3: TGTGCTAGTGGTTTGGTATGGACTAGCGGGAGTATGGATACGCAGTATTTT. This encodes CASGLVWTSGSMDTQYF.

V and J are TRBV7-9 and TRBJ1-5; no definite D call. CDR1 is SEHNR, CDR2 FQNEAQ, per germline (reference sequence). V was pared by 3 bases and J by 0 bases, with 6 bases between. The CDR3 is 14 residues long. The CDR3 reads CASSFAGSNQPQHF. The CDR3, as DNA: TGTGCCAGCAGCTTTGCGGGTAGCAATCAGCCCCAGCATTTT.

This chain links TRBV5-1 with TRBJ2-5, with D maybe TRBD2 (7 bases). The CDR3 loop spans 16 amino acids. Germline V CDR1 and CDR2: SGHRS, YFSETQ. V was cut by 6 bases and J by 4 bases, with 22 bases left in between. The CDR3 spells CASINSGGGGLETQYF. The CDR3 DNA follows: TGCGCCAGCATTAATTCGGGAGGAGGGGGTTTAGAGACCCAGTACTTC.

The rearrangement uses TRBV12-3 or TRBV12-4 and TRBJ1-2, with D hard to call. V lost 4 bases and J 6 bases, leaving 12 bases between the germline ends. The CDR3 sequence is 13 residues long. DNA of the CDR3: TGTGCCAGCAGTTCCTGGGCTACCGATGGCTACACCTTC. Translated: CASSSWATDGYTF.

The chain is built from TRBV28 and TRBJ1-2; D gene unclear. CDR1 MDHEN and CDR2 SYDVKM come from the germline V gene. The V end lost 6 bases, the J end lost 4 bases, and 15 bases lay between the germline ends. The CDR3 is made up of 14 amino acids. For the CDR3, the DNA is TGTGCCAGCAGCCCTTTTTCCGCAGTCTATGGCTACACCTTC. Protein sequence: CASSPFSAVYGYTF.

The chain recombines TRBV10-3 with TRBJ2-7, with 9 bases identical to TRBD2. Germline V CDR1 and CDR2: ENHRY, SYGVKD. The V segment lost 2 bases and the J segment 7 bases; nucleotides outside the gene matches: 9. This CDR3 spans 15 amino acids. The CDR3 here is CAISESSSGIGEQYF. CDR3 in DNA: TGTGCCATCAGTGAGAGCTCTAGCGGGATTGGGGAGCAGTACTTC.

The gene calls are TRBV7-8 and TRBJ2-7, with a possible D match to TRBD1 (6 bases). CDR3 length: 12 amino acids. V was cut by 5 bases and J by 3 bases, with 8 bases left in between. Germline V lookup: CDR1 SGHVS, CDR2 FQNEAQ. Written as DNA, the CDR3 is TGTGCCAGCAGCCAGGACAGCTACGAGCAGTACTTC. This codes for CASSQDSYEQYF.

The chain joins TRBV7-9 to TRBJ2-7; D is perhaps TRBD1 (5 bases). CDR1 and CDR2 from the germline V gene are SEHNR and FQNEAQ (reference sequence). Between the trimmed V and J ends, which lost 2 bases and 2 bases, there was a span of 16 bases. The CDR3 runs to 16 residues. DNA for the CDR3: TGTGCCAGCAGCTTATCCTCAGGGATTACAGCCTACGAGCAGTACTTC. Translation: CASSLSSGITAYEQYF.